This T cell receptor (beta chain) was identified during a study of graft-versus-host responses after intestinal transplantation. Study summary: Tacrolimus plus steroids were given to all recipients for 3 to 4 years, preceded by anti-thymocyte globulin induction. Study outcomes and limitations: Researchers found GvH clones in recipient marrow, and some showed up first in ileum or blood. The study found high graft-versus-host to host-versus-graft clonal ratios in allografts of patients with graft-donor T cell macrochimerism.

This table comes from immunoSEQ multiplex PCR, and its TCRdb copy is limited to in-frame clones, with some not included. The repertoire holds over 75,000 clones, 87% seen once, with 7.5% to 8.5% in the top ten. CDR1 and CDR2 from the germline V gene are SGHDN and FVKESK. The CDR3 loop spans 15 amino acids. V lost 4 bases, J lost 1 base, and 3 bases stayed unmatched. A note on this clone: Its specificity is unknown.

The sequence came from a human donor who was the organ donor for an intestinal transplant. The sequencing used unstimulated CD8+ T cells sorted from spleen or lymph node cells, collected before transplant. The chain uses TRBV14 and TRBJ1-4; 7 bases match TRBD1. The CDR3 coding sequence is TGTGCCAGCAGCCCGAGGGGGCGAACTAATGAAAAACTGTTTTTT. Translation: CASSPRGRTNEKLFF.